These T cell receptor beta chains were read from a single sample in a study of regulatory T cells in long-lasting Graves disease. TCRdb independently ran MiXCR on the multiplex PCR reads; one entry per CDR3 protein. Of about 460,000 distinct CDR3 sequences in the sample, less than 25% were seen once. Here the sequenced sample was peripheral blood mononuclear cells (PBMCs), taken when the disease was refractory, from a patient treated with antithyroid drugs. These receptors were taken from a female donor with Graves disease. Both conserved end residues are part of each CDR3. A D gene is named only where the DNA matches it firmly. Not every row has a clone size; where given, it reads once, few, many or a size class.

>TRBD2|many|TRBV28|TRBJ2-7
CASSERLAGGHEQYF
TGTGCCAGCAGTGAACGACTAGCGGGGGGCCACGAGCAGTACTTC
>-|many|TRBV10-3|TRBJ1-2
CAISESLGTFYGYTF
TGTGCCATCAGTGAGAGTCTTGGGACGTTCTATGGCTACACCTTC
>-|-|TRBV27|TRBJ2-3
CASSFAGTSTDTQYF
TGTGCCAGCAGTTTTGCGGGCACAAGCACAGATACGCAGTATTTT
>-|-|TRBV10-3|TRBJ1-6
CAIRTGLIKDSPLHF
TGTGCCATCAGAACAGGGTTAATCAAGGATTCACCCCTCCACTTT
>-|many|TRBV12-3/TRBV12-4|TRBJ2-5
CASSLSEIQETQYF
TGTGCCAGCAGTTTATCAGAGATCCAAGAGACCCAGTACTTC
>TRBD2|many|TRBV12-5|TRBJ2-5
CASGLAGGETQYF
TGTGCTAGTGGTTTGGCGGGGGGAGAGACCCAGTACTTC
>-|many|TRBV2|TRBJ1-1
CASSSGDVRAFF
TGTGCCAGCAGTTCCGGGGACGTTCGAGCTTTCTTT
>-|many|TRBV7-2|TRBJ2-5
CASSSMRTLETQYF
TGTGCCAGCAGTTCAATGCGCACTTTGGAGACCCAGTACTTC
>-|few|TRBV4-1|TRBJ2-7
CASSQITHSYEQYF
TGCGCCAGCAGCCAAATTACTCACTCCTACGAGCAGTACTTC
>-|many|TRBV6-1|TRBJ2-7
CASRPPVRVYPYEQYF
TGTGCCAGCAGACCCCCCGTTCGAGTCTACCCTTACGAGCAGTACTTC
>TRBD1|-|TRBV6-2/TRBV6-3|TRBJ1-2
CASRGQGRGYTF
TGTGCCAGCAGAGGACAGGGCCGGGGCTACACCTTC
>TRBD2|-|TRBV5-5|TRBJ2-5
CASSLAYSGGAETQYF
TGTGCCAGCAGCTTGGCGTACAGCGGGGGGGCCGAGACCCAGTACTTC
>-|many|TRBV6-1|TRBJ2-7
CASSDGRTYEQYF
TGTGCCAGCAGTGATGGGAGAACCTACGAGCAGTACTTC
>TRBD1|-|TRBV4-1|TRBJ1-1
CASSPRTGGLMNTEAFF
TGCGCCAGCAGCCCAAGGACAGGGGGACTTATGAACACTGAAGCTTTCTTT
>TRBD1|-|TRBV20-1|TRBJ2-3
CSAQGQGGTDTQYF
TGCAGTGCCCAGGGACAGGGGGGCACAGATACGCAGTATTTT
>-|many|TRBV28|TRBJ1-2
CASRVGGIVYGYTF
TGTGCCAGCAGGGTCGGGGGAATCGTCTATGGCTACACCTTC
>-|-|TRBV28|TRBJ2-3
CASIPSVGTDTQYF
TGTGCCAGCATCCCTAGCGTAGGCACAGATACGCAGTATTTT
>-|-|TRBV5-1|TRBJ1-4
CASSHGGGEKLFF
TGCGCCAGCAGCCATGGGGGTGGCGAAAAACTGTTTTTT
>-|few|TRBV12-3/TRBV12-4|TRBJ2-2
CASSRNRVPGELFF
TGTGCCAGCAGCCGAAACAGGGTTCCCGGGGAGCTGTTTTTT
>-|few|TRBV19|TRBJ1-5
CASSPMYGGNQPQHF
TGCGCCAGCAGCCCAATGTACGGAGGCAATCAGCCCCAGCATTTT
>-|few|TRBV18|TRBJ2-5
CASSPNQEGATF
TGTGCCAGCTCACCAAATCAGGAGGGCGCTACCTTC
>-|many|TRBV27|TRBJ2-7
CASSPGGTGVYEQYF
TGTGCCAGCAGTCCCGGGGGGACAGGCGTCTACGAGCAGTACTTC
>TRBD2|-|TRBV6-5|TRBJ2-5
CASSYRPSGGTYQETQYF
TGTGCCAGCAGTTACCGTCCTAGCGGGGGGACCTACCAAGAGACCCAGTACTTC
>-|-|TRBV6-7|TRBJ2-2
CASTSDGLRAGELFF
TGTGCCAGCACCTCGGACGGCCTGAGGGCCGGGGAGCTGTTTTTT
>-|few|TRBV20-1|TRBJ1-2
CSARRELVNYGYTF
TGCAGTGCTAGGCGGGAACTTGTTAACTATGGCTACACCTTC